The rows below give T cell receptor beta chains drawn from one sample of a study of a mutant IDH1 vaccine in newly diagnosed glioma. Sequencing was performed with immunoSEQ multiplex PCR; in TCRdb, only in-frame clones are kept and a portion is missing. The sample includes some 60,000 clones, roughly 80% of them seen just once. For these receptors, no antigen is known. Material: PBMCs, obtained from a glioma patient whose treatment included an IDH1 peptide vaccine. Receptor source: a man aged 25-40 years with glioma. The CDR3 runs from the conserved cysteine through the conserved F or W. D genes are given only for firm matches. Some rows mark clone size as missing; the rest say once, few, many or name a class of expanded clone.

NA	TRBV2	TRBJ2-3	NA	CASIPTTTGDTQYF	TGTGCCAGCATTCCCACCACCACCGGCGATACGCAGTATTTT
NA	TRBV5-5	TRBJ2-5	NA	CASSLLETQYF	TGTGCCAGCAGCTTGTTAGAGACCCAGTACTTC
TRBD1	TRBV9	TRBJ1-5	NA	CASGTESNQPQHF	TGTGCCAGCGGGACAGAAAGCAATCAGCCCCAGCATTTT
NA	TRBV2	TRBJ2-7	NA	CASSATYEQYF	TGTGCCAGCAGTGCGACCTACGAGCAGTACTTC
TRBD2	TRBV5-1	TRBJ2-3	NA	CASSLVSGADTDTQYF	TGCGCCAGCAGCTTAGTTAGCGGGGCCGACACAGATACGCAGTATTTT
TRBD2	TRBV19	TRBJ2-1	NA	CASSEAGGAYNEQFF	TGTGCCAGTAGTGAAGCGGGGGGCGCCTACAATGAGCAGTTCTTC
TRBD2	TRBV7-6	TRBJ2-1	NA	CASSFLAGPNNEQFF	TGTGCCAGCAGCTTCCTAGCGGGGCCCAACAATGAGCAGTTCTTC
NA	TRBV12-2	TRBJ2-3	NA	CASRPVSPMAARRTFTDTQYF	TGTGCAAGTCGCCCCGTGTCGCCTATGGCTGCCCGTAGAACTTTCACAGATACGCAGTATTTT
NA	TRBV28	TRBJ2-3	NA	CASSFGRGNSDTQYF	TGTGCCAGCAGTTTCGGAAGGGGCAACTCAGATACGCAGTATTTT
NA	TRBV4-2	TRBJ1-6	NA	CASSPAASGKGTSNSPLHF	TGTGCCAGCAGCCCCGCCGCATCTGGAAAGGGGACATCCAATTCACCCCTCCACTTT
NA	TRBV25-1	TRBJ2-3	NA	CASSNLAGEGDTQYF	TGTGCCAGCAGTAATTTGGCAGGGGAAGGAGATACGCAGTATTTT
NA	TRBV27	TRBJ2-7	NA	CASSLRHGGNYEQYF	TGTGCCAGCAGTCTACGACATGGAGGGAATTACGAGCAGTACTTC
TRBD1	TRBV7-9	TRBJ2-7	NA	CASSVSQGYHEQYF	TGTGCCAGCAGCGTCTCACAGGGGTACCACGAGCAGTACTTC
TRBD2	TRBV5-1	TRBJ2-3	NA	CASSTGTSGGTDTQYF	TGCGCCAGCAGCACAGGGACTAGCGGGGGAACAGATACGCAGTATTTT
NA	TRBV6-5	TRBJ1-1	NA	CASSETPVRPEAFF	TGTGCCAGCAGTGAGACACCGGTGAGACCTGAAGCTTTCTTT
NA	TRBV6-4	TRBJ1-3	NA	CASSYPTDSGNTIYF	TGTGCCAGCAGCTACCCGACGGACTCTGGAAACACCATATATTTT
TRBD1	TRBV7-2	TRBJ1-1	once	CASSLLGTAGNTEAFF	TGTGCCAGCAGCTTATTGGGGACAGCTGGGAACACTGAAGCTTTCTTT
NA	TRBV5-1	TRBJ1-1	NA	CASTSSRPGNTEAFF	TGCGCCAGCACCTCCAGCCGCCCGGGGAATACTGAAGCTTTCTTT
NA	TRBV10-3	TRBJ1-6	few	CATEDTRRGNSPLHF	TGTGCCACCGAGGACACCCGCCGGGGTAATTCACCCCTCCACTTT
NA	TRBV7-9	TRBJ2-1	NA	CASSFLGRGRYNEQFF	TGTGCCAGCAGCTTCCTGGGGAGGGGGCGTTACAATGAGCAGTTCTTC
NA	TRBV28	TRBJ2-7	NA	CASSLAGYEQYF	TGTGCCAGCAGCCTTGCCGGCTACGAGCAGTACTTC
NA	TRBV6-6	TRBJ1-1	NA	CASSYSTRNTEAFF	TGTGCCAGCAGTTACTCGACCAGAAACACTGAAGCTTTCTTT
NA	TRBV10-3	TRBJ1-2	NA	CAISESGADGYTF	TGTGCCATCAGTGAGTCGGGGGCGGATGGCTACACCTTC
TRBD1	TRBV27	TRBJ1-5	few	CASSLSGTSTGGNQPQHF	TGTGCCAGCAGTTTATCGGGTACCTCGACAGGGGGCAATCAGCCCCAGCATTTT
NA	TRBV7-8	TRBJ2-7	NA	CASSLEFRPDAEQYF	TGTGCCAGCAGCTTAGAGTTCCGGCCGGACGCCGAGCAGTACTTC
TRBD1	TRBV7-9	TRBJ1-3	NA	CASSYRDRGTNTIYF	TGTGCCAGCAGTTACCGGGACAGGGGGACAAACACCATATATTTT
TRBD1	TRBV11-2	TRBJ2-7	NA	CASSSPGGDLYEQYF	TGTGCCAGCAGCTCTCCAGGGGGTGACCTCTACGAGCAGTACTTC
NA	TRBV2	TRBJ2-7	NA	CASSKQGRANEQYF	TGTGCCAGCAGTAAACAGGGAAGGGCGAACGAGCAGTACTTC
TRBD1	TRBV6-5	TRBJ1-5	NA	CASSSTGGGNQPQHF	TGTGCCAGCAGTTCGACAGGGGGTGGCAATCAGCCCCAGCATTTT
NA	TRBV19	TRBJ2-4	NA	CASSAHLAKNIQYF	TGTGCCAGTAGTGCACACCTAGCCAAAAACATTCAGTACTTC
NA	TRBV7-9	TRBJ1-2	few	CASTNEGVGGYTF	TGTGCCAGCACCAATGAGGGAGTGGGTGGCTACACCTTC
NA	TRBV7-9	TRBJ2-7	NA	CASSLAAGTYEQYF	TGTGCCAGCAGCTTAGCGGCAGGGACCTACGAGCAGTACTTC
NA	TRBV7-9	TRBJ2-2	NA	CASSARGFANTGELFF	TGTGCCAGCAGCGCACGGGGATTTGCGAACACCGGGGAGCTGTTTTTT
NA	TRBV5-6	TRBJ1-1	NA	CASSPQRDTPNTEAFF	TGTGCCAGCAGCCCTCAACGGGACACACCGAACACTGAAGCTTTCTTT
NA	TRBV7-2	TRBJ2-3	NA	CASSFWGHTDTQYF	TGTGCCAGCAGCTTCTGGGGCCACACAGATACGCAGTATTTT
TRBD2	TRBV10-3	TRBJ2-3	NA	CAIRNYPRTSGKTDTQYF	TGTGCCATCAGGAACTACCCCCGGACTAGCGGGAAAACAGATACGCAGTATTTT
NA	TRBV7-2	TRBJ1-1	once	CASSLNRDTEAFF	TGTGCCAGCAGCTTAAATCGGGACACTGAAGCTTTCTTT
NA	TRBV7-2	TRBJ1-2	NA	CASSFDGGAFDGYTF	TGTGCCAGCAGCTTCGATGGGGGGGCGTTTGATGGCTACACCTTC
NA	TRBV27	TRBJ2-3	NA	CASPIDTQYF	TGTGCCAGCCCTATAGATACGCAGTATTTT
NA	TRBV6-5	TRBJ1-1	NA	CASRSELNIEAFF	TGTGCCAGCAGGTCAGAGTTGAACATTGAAGCTTTCTTT
NA	TRBV7-2	TRBJ2-3	NA	CASSLARGTQYF	TGTGCCAGCAGCTTAGCGCGGGGTACGCAGTATTTT
NA	TRBV19	TRBJ1-2	NA	CASTITGADNYGYTF	TGTGCCAGTACCATTACAGGCGCGGACAACTATGGCTACACCTTC
NA	TRBV20-1	TRBJ2-7	NA	CSAGGGYEQYF	TGCAGTGCTGGGGGAGGATACGAGCAGTACTTC
NA	TRBV4-1	TRBJ2-5	once	CASSRIAGRETQYF	TGCGCCAGCAGCCGGATTGCGGGACGTGAGACCCAGTACTTC
TRBD2	TRBV10-2	TRBJ2-5	NA	CASSGGGETQYF	TGCGCCAGCAGTGGCGGGGGGGAGACCCAGTACTTC
NA	TRBV7-2	TRBJ2-3	NA	CASSLDLNTQYF	TGTGCCAGCAGCTTAGACCTAAATACGCAGTATTTT
TRBD1	TRBV7-7	TRBJ2-3	NA	CASSLGDRATDTQYF	TGTGCCAGCAGCTTAGGTGACAGGGCCACAGATACGCAGTATTTT
NA	TRBV2	TRBJ2-2	NA	CASSALRVFLGSGELFF	TGTGCCAGCAGTGCCTTGCGTGTTTTTCTGGGTTCCGGGGAGCTGTTTTTT
TRBD2	TRBV28	TRBJ2-7	NA	CASSPGLAGTYEQYF	TGTGCCAGCAGTCCCGGACTAGCGGGAACCTACGAGCAGTACTTC
TRBD2	TRBV28	TRBJ2-7	NA	CASKQSGRALEQYF	TGTGCCAGCAAACAAAGCGGGAGGGCCCTCGAGCAGTACTTC
NA	TRBV28	TRBJ2-6	NA	CASGSPEGGANVLTF	TGTGCCAGCGGATCACCGGAAGGTGGGGCCAACGTCCTGACTTTC